This T cell receptor beta chain appears in the sequencing data of a study of beta chain features in type 1 diabetes. Reverse transcription of all isolated RNA meant that expressed TCRB transcripts were sequenced. The table came from immunoSEQ multiplex PCR; TCRdb's copy has only in-frame clones and leaves some out. Of roughly 500,000 clones in the sample, around 10% are singletons; the top ten hold 0.045% to 0.05%. This CDR3 region has 13 residues. Germline lookup yields CDR1 GTSNPN and CDR2 SVGIG (reference sequence). Trimming removed 5 bases from V and 4 bases from J, with 15 bases in between. This clone was counted only a few times. The antigen remains undetermined. Whole-study results and caveats: In comparison with healthy donors, patients had naive, central memory and Treg TCRB repertoires that appeared more similar. Researchers report that Type 1 diabetes patients had moderately but significantly shorter TCRB CDR3s across all four CD4+ subsets. Whether HLA type influences TCRB rearrangement remained unresolved here.

The sample taken for sequencing was naive CD4+ T cells from blood. V is TRBV30 and J is TRBJ2-7; TRBD1 or TRBD2 may be the D gene (6 bases each). The TCR was taken from a woman aged 18-35 years in good health. In DNA, the CDR3 is TGTGCCTGGGCTCTGGGGGGCAGGTACGAGCAGTACTTC. Protein sequence: CAWALGGRYEQYF.